This T cell receptor beta chain stems from a study of shared clonotypes between healthy human individuals. Findings of the study overall: The naive CD4 repertoires of a few donors were compared, and around 5% of clonotypes were shared. The low donor count limited represented genetic and exposure-history diversity.

Negatively enriched CD4+ T cells were divided by CD45RA into naive and memory. Produced via immunoSEQ multiplex PCR; TCRdb's table is partial and in-frame only. The data show about 1.4 million clones, roughly 96% seen once. This CDR3 contains 16 residues. After removal of 2 bases from V and 10 bases from J, the junction contained 10 bases not matched to a gene. CDR1 and CDR2 (germline): MNHEY, SVGAGI. In regard to this clone: The antigen remains unidentified.

The receptor comes from a man aged 25 to 40 in good health. The sequenced sample consisted of naive CD4+ T cells sorted from blood. Subset meaning: CD45RA+ positively selected. This chain connects TRBV6-5 to TRBJ2-1; 11 nucleotides agree with TRBD2. The CDR3 bases are TGTGCCAGCAGTTACGGGATTAGCGGGAGGGCGGGGGAGCAGTTCTTC. It specifies CASSYGISGRAGEQFF.